The 8 T cell receptor beta chains reported below all come from one sample, sequenced in a study of blood T cell repertoires in COVID-19. Some clones are missing from TCRdb's copy, which holds only in-frame ones; the method was immunoSEQ multiplex PCR. The sample lists more than 65,000 clones, roughly 87% seen once, with around 8.6% in the top ten. Sample: peripheral blood. These receptors were obtained from a man in his fifties or sixties with acute or convalescent COVID-19.

The V gene is TRBV12-3 or TRBV12-4, the J gene TRBJ1-6; D is unresolved. V was shortened by 3 bases and J by 6 bases, with 3 bases between the two germline ends. The CDR3 is 12 amino acids. The DNA of the CDR3 is TGTGCCAGCAGTTTCGGTAATTCACCCCTCCACTTT. Amino acids: CASSFGNSPLHF.

With respect to this clone: The same CDR3 arises from other DNA sequences in this sample as well. The chain combines TRBV5-1 with TRBJ2-5; 8 bases are a match to TRBD2. CDR3 length: 14 residues. CDR1 is SGHRS and CDR2 is YFSETQ in the germline V gene. The J segment lost 5 bases and the V segment lost 4 bases, leaving 7 bases of the junction unmatched. The CDR3 is CASSPRTGGETQYF. CDR3 in DNA: TGCGCCAGCAGCCCTAGGACGGGAGGGGAGACCCAGTACTTC.

The J gene is TRBJ1-1, the V gene TRBV29-1; 12 nucleotides agree with TRBD1. The CDR3 totals 15 residues. Germline CDR1 and CDR2: SQVTM and ANQGSEA. The V and J ends lost 4 bases and 5 bases, in that order; junction bases with no gene match: 8. CDR3 bases: TGCAGCGTTGGTCCCGGGACAGGGGGCTATACTGAAGCTTTCTTT. Translating it yields CSVGPGTGGYTEAFF.

The chain has TRBV21-1 and TRBJ2-3; TRBD1 is taken as the D call from the table, unchecked against the DNA. TRBV21-1 represents a pseudogene. CDR3 length: 17 residues. The CDR3 region is CASSKIILGRVHDTQYF. CDR3 sequence (DNA): TGTGCCAGCAGCAAAATTATTTTGGGGCGTGTTCACGATACGCAGTATTTT.

The gene calls are TRBV3-1 (or the pseudogene TRBV3-2) and TRBJ2-5; 7 bases align to TRBD2. The ends lost 0 bases at V and 2 bases at J; junction bases unmatched: 9. This CDR3 is 17 amino acids long. In germline, CDR1 is LGHDT, CDR2 YNNKEL (reference sequence). In DNA, the CDR3 is TGTGCCAGCAGCCAAGATGGGGTAGCGGGTTCGCAAGAGACCCAGTACTTC. This encodes CASSQDGVAGSQETQYF.

V usage is TRBV4-1 and J usage is TRBJ1-2; the match to TRBD1 covers 8 bases. The V segment lost 3 bases and the J segment 8 bases; nucleotides outside the gene matches: 5. Germline loops: CDR1 MGHRA, CDR2 YSYEKL. This CDR3 contains 13 residues. The chain's CDR3 is CASSQDRARGYTF. The CDR3 nucleotides are TGCGCCAGCAGCCAGGACAGGGCTCGGGGCTACACCTTC.

This rearrangement joins TRBV6-2 or TRBV6-3 to TRBJ2-4; tentatively, D is TRBD2 (6 bases). The V gene's germline CDR1 is MNHEY and CDR2 SVGEGT. V dropped 4 bases and J dropped 3 bases, with 19 bases sitting between them. The CDR3 totals 17 residues. The CDR3 DNA is TGTGCCAGCAGTTCACCATCTCACGGGGGAGGCAAAAACATTCAGTACTTC. It codes for CASSSPSHGGGKNIQYF.

CDR3 loop: CASTLGGGDNEQFF. Written as DNA, the CDR3 is TGTGCCAGCACCCTGGGCGGGGGGGACAATGAGCAGTTCTTC. This chain uses TRBV6-5 with TRBJ2-1; 9 positions match TRBD2. This CDR3 is built from 14 residues. Unmatched junction bases numbered 6, after V lost 7 bases and J lost 5 bases. The germline CDR1 and CDR2 sequences are MNHEY and SVGAGI.